The entry below describes one T cell receptor (beta chain). Its target is unknown. Next came a second PCR, run for roughly 6 to 11 cycles, which used a sample-barcoded 5' primer along with a J-beta primer mix. TCRdb used MiXCR to reprocess the 5' RACE reads, holding one entry per CDR3 protein. Among 780,000 or so distinct CDR3 sequences, around 50% were seen once, and the ten largest hold 25% to 30%. These data come from a study of blood T cells in healthy people across ages. Samples each yielded at least 6 micrograms of total RNA. V dropped 0 bases and J dropped 0 bases, with 9 bases sitting between them. From germline, CDR1 is SGHDT and CDR2 YYEEEE. This CDR3 contains 15 residues. Notes on the study in general: It was found that TCR beta diversity correlated strongly with the percentage of naive T cells. While age rose, TCR beta diversity per million T cells dropped in a roughly linear way.

J is TRBJ2-5 and V is TRBV5-6; D is unresolved. This sequence originates from a middle-aged man in good health. The specimen was blood. The CDR3 DNA follows: TGTGCCAGCAGCTTGGATACGGCTAACCAAGAGACCCAGTACTTC. Amino acid sequence: CASSLDTANQETQYF.